This T cell receptor (beta chain) was found in a study of CD8 T cells in ankylosing spondylitis. Whole-study results and caveats: Matched synovial fluid from ankylosing spondylitis patients was reported to be enriched for disease-linked clones. For ankylosing spondylitis blood, a TCR beta motif of eight or nine highly homologous variants appeared characteristic. Previous work reported some of these motif variants in the synovial fluid and blood of reactive arthritis.

The V gene's germline CDR1 is MNHNS and CDR2 SASEGT. V dropped 6 bases and J dropped 3; count of bases not matched to a gene: 7. The CDR3 loop spans 15 amino acids. TCRdb fed the 5' RACE reads into MiXCR, producing one record per CDR3 protein. The profile covers 150,000 to 200,000 distinct CDR3 sequences, with over 10% appearing a single time and approximately 11% taken by the ten largest. Ten or more counts support this clonotype. Its antigen is undetermined. The source of this sequence is a female donor with ankylosing spondylitis or in good health (not recorded which). The specimen was blood, either unsorted or a sorted T cell fraction (not recorded which). The chain combines TRBV6-1 with TRBJ2-3; 9 nucleotides agree with TRBD1. The CDR3 DNA follows: TGTGCCAGCAGCACCGGACAGGGGAGGACAGATACGCAGTATTTT. Translated, it gives CASSTGQGRTDTQYF.